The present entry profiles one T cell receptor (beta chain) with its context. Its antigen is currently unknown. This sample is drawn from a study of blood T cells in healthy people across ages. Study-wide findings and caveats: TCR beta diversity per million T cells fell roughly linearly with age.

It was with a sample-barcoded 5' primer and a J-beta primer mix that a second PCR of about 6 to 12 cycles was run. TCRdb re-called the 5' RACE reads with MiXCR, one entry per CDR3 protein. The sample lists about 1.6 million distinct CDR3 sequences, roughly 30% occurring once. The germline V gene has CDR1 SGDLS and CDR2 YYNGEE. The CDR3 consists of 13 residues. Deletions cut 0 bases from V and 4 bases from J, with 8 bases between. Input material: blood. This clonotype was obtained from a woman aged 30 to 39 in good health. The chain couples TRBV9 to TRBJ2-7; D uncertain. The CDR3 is CASSVESGYEQYF. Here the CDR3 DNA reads TGTGCCAGCAGCGTAGAGTCAGGATACGAGCAGTACTTC.